This TCR beta chain was identified during a study of blood T cell repertoires in COVID-19 (dated by TCRdb to the early 2020s). For the study in its entirety: Collaborator samples came from the United States, Italy and Spain and covered acute and convalescent phases of COVID-19. The prospective study material was composed of cDNA or gDNA derived from T cells, B-cell-depleted T cells, or PBMCs. The dataset comprised deeply sampled blood TCRbeta repertoires from subjects exposed to, actively infected with, or recovered from COVID-19. The repertoires were released in a freely available public database meant as a resource for research on the immune response to SARS-CoV-2. The samples were drawn from two sources: the first 160 participants of the ongoing ImmuneRACE study, and 1,000 to 1,500 subjects contributed by 6 global collaborators. Nearly every sample came with metadata listing a de-identified subject ID, COVID-19 status, age in years and sex. HLA class I and class II types, where available, came from metadata supplied by the sample provider rather than from assay-based typing.

Turning to this clone: Its specific antigen is unknown. Base qualities were left out, and no much larger clone turns up one base away.

Each collaborating institution followed its own protocols to collect whole blood in K2EDTA tubes. For TCRbeta analysis, collaborators shipped samples as frozen whole blood, isolated PBMCs, or DNA extracted from either of those sample types. TCRbeta CDR3 regions were amplified from genomic DNA by means of the immunoSEQ Assay, a bias-controlled multiplex PCR. Turning to the authors' computational methods: Within the assay, amplification of reference gene primers was used to estimate how many nucleated cells each sample contained. To quantify the absolute abundance of each unique TCRbeta CDR3 rearrangement, sequence reads were collapsed and filtered. For each sample, productive Simpson clonality was calculated as the square root of Simpson's diversity index across productive rearrangements. TCRdb holds this immuneACCESS table with in-frame rearrangements only. Some clones are missing; in checked studies, unresolved V genes explain under half, and the rest has no known cause. The V and J calls and clone size are taken from that table; D and trimming were inferred from the DNA. In all, the sample holds about 100,000 clones, and about 90% of those were seen once. The ten biggest clones cover approximately 10% of the sample.

The full study reports these points: The quantity of clinical and demographic metadata differed by source and by participant and was supplied without curation.

Spanning cysteine to phenylalanine, the CDR3 consists of 13 amino acids. CDR3 DNA is the only sequence kept; it has 39 bases, read in frame from the first base. V and J are trimmed by 4 bases and 9 bases, and the gene matches miss 11 bases of the junction. According to the germline V gene, CDR1 reads SQVTM and CDR2 reads ANQGSEA. The rearrangement joined TRBV29-1 to TRBJ1-2, and TRBD1 aligns with 7 junction nucleotides. This clonotype was sampled from a woman aged 25 to 39 with acute or convalescent COVID-19. Material: peripheral blood. The CDR3 here reads CSVGAQGSSSYTF. The nucleotide sequence reads as follows: TGCAGCGTTGGGGCACAGGGGAGCAGCAGCTACACCTTC.